This passage covers 20 T cell receptor beta chains from one sample sequenced in a study of blood T cell repertoires in COVID-19. Clones were sequenced by immunoSEQ multiplex PCR, and TCRdb holds only the in-frame ones, with some missing. This table holds 150,000 to 200,000 clones, about four fifths found once. Sample: peripheral blood. The receptors shown here come from a woman aged 60 to 75 with COVID-19, enrolled during active disease.

This chain links TRBV6-6 with TRBJ2-6; D is unclear. CDR3 length: 14 amino acids. From germline, CDR1 is MNHNY and CDR2 SVGAGI (reference sequence). The V gene lost 7 bases and the J gene lost 1 base, with 8 bases spanning the gap. The CDR3 sequence is CASKLDSGANVLTF. The CDR3 nucleotides read TGTGCCAGCAAGCTCGATTCTGGGGCCAACGTCCTGACTTTC.

The chain recombines TRBV6-2 or TRBV6-3 with TRBJ1-2; D not certain. This CDR3 region has 15 residues. CDR1 and CDR2 from the germline V gene are MNHEY and SVGEGT. V lost 1 base to trimming and J lost 4 bases, with 13 bases between them. CDR3 nucleotides: TGTGCCAGCAGTTACTTGCGGGGTGGAAGCTATGGCTACACCTTC. As protein: CASSYLRGGSYGYTF.

The chain has TRBV3-1 (or the pseudogene TRBV3-2) and TRBJ2-2; 11 bases are a match to TRBD2. The CDR3 has 18 residues. V was clipped by 8 bases and J by 4 bases; unmatched bases: 15. Germline V gives CDR1 LGHDT, CDR2 YNNKEL (reference sequence). This chain's CDR3 is CASGLGLAGGRITGELFF. The CDR3 DNA reads as TGTGCCAGCGGTCTAGGTCTAGCGGGAGGCCGTATCACCGGGGAGCTGTTTTTT.

The chain links TRBV19 to TRBJ2-5; 9 bases line up with TRBD1. CDR3 size: 16 residues. Germline V gene data show CDR1 as LNHDA and CDR2 as SQIVND (reference sequence). V gave up 3 bases and J gave up 2 bases; unmatched junction bases: 7. CDR3 residues: CASSIWEDRGQETQYF. The DNA of the CDR3 is TGTGCCAGTAGTATTTGGGAGGACAGGGGACAAGAGACCCAGTACTTC.

The sample holds one count of this clone. The chain couples TRBV10-3 to TRBJ2-1, with 14 nucleotides matching TRBD2. V was clipped by 9 bases and J by 0 bases; unmatched bases: 4. Germline CDR1 reads ENHRY; CDR2 reads SYGVKD. The length of the CDR3 is 16 residues. Here the CDR3 DNA reads TGTGCCATTGGGACTAGCGGGGGAAGCTCCTACAATGAGCAGTTCTTC. Protein sequence: CAIGTSGGSSYNEQFF.

The CDR3 protein is CASSPQVASGKETQYF. The CDR3 nucleotides are TGTGCCAGCAGCCCCCAGGTGGCTAGCGGGAAAGAGACCCAGTACTTC. The rearrangement joins TRBV7-3 to TRBJ2-5; 9 bases match TRBD2. The CDR3 consists of 16 residues. J gave up 3 bases and V 5 bases, and 10 bases lay outside the gene matches. From germline, CDR1 is SGHTA and CDR2 FQGTGA.

This clone was seen only once. The chain's CDR3 is CASSFRDSNSPLHF. CDR3 coding DNA: TGTGCCAGCAGTTTTCGGGACAGCAATTCACCCCTCCACTTT. The gene calls are TRBV27 and TRBJ1-6; 7 bases line up with TRBD1. This CDR3 comprises 14 residues. The trim removed 3 bases at V and 7 bases at J, leaving 3 bases unmatched. Germline-derived CDR1 and CDR2 are MNHEY and SMNVEV (reference sequence).

This rearrangement joins TRBV19 to TRBJ2-2, with 7 bases aligning to TRBD1. CDR1 and CDR2 from the germline V gene are LNHDA and SQIVND (reference sequence). This CDR3 is built from 14 residues. The junction had 2 bases not matched to a gene; V was cut back by 6 bases and J by 1 base. CDR3 residues: CASRDRRNTGELFF. The CDR3 DNA is TGTGCCAGTAGGGACAGGAGGAACACCGGGGAGCTGTTTTTT.

This clone was recorded only once. The chain joins TRBV6-2 or TRBV6-3 to TRBJ2-2; TRBD2 matches at 12 bases. J lost 5 bases, V lost 5 bases, and 12 bases had no gene match. This CDR3 has 18 amino acids. Germline lookup yields CDR1 MNHEY and CDR2 SVGEGT. The CDR3 loop reads CASSTPGLAGWETGELFF. CDR3 sequence (DNA): TGTGCCAGCAGTACTCCCGGACTAGCGGGGTGGGAAACCGGGGAGCTGTTTTTT.

This sequence joins TRBV27 and TRBJ1-3; D may be TRBD1 (5 bases). The CDR3 spans 14 residues. Germline loops: CDR1 MNHEY, CDR2 SMNVEV (reference sequence). Between the trimmed V and J ends, which lost 8 bases and 6 bases, there was a span of 17 bases. The CDR3 DNA sequence: TGTGCCAGCTCTCCAACAGGCATCCTAAACACCATATATTTT. It yields the protein CASSPTGILNTIYF.

This chain joins TRBV5-6 and TRBJ2-7; 11 nucleotides line up with TRBD2. The junction had 10 bases not matched to a gene; V was cut back by 6 bases and J by 5 bases. Looked up from germline, CDR1 is SGHDT and CDR2 is YYEEEE. The CDR3 covers 15 residues. For the CDR3, the DNA is TGTGCCAGCACGCCAAAGGGACTAGCGGTGAACGAGCAGTACTTC. Translated, it gives CASTPKGLAVNEQYF.

The CDR3 DNA reads TGCAGCGCTGCGCAAACAGGGCCAAACACTGAAGCTTTCTTT. Protein product: CSAAQTGPNTEAFF. The chain links TRBV29-1 to TRBJ1-1; weak D call: TRBD1 (6 bases). V lost 7 bases and J lost 2, with 17 bases in between. Looked up from germline, CDR1 is SQVTM and CDR2 is ANQGSEA. CDR3 size: 14 residues. The full variable domain, completed using reference TRBV29-1 and TRBJ1-1, is SAVISQKPSRDICQRGTSLTIQCQVDSQVTMMFWYRQQPGQSLTLIATANQGSEATYESGFVIDKFPISRPNLTFSTLTVSNMSPEDSSIYLCSAAQTGPNTEAFFGQGTRLTVV.

The rearrangement joins TRBV5-8 to TRBJ1-1, with TRBD1 as a possible D gene (6 bases). V lost 4 bases to trimming and J lost 0 bases, with 10 bases between them. This CDR3 spans 14 amino acids. Germline V CDR1 and CDR2: SGHTS, YDEGEE. The CDR3: CASSPGVMNTEAFF. CDR3 nucleotides: TGTGCCAGCAGCCCAGGGGTTATGAACACTGAAGCTTTCTTT.

This clone was seen once. CDR3 protein: CASSQGGGATYNEQFF. The CDR3 DNA sequence: TGTGCCAGCAGCCAAGGCGGGGGAGCAACCTACAATGAGCAGTTCTTC. This chain connects TRBV3-1 (or the pseudogene TRBV3-2) to TRBJ2-1; 7 bases align to TRBD2. V shed 1 base and J 2 bases; nucleotides not matched to a gene: 5. The CDR3 is 16 residues long. The germline V gene encodes CDR1 LGHDT and CDR2 YNNKEL (reference sequence).

The genes are TRBV5-8 and TRBJ2-2; D call uncertain. Germline V gene lookup returns CDR1 SGHTS and CDR2 YDEGEE. V shed 5 bases and J shed 7 bases, with 21 bases lying between them. CDR3 size: 16 residues. The CDR3 spells CASRPPWATMSGELFF. DNA of the CDR3: TGTGCCAGCAGGCCCCCATGGGCCACGATGAGCGGGGAGCTGTTTTTT. The entire variable domain, with the rest obtained from reference TRBV5-8 and TRBJ2-2, is as follows: EAGVTQSPTHLIKTRGQQATLRCSPISGHTSVYWYQQALGLGLQFLLWYDEGEERNRGNFPPRFSGRQFPNYSSELNVNALELEDSALYLCASRPPWATMSGELFFGEGSRLTVL.

V and J are TRBV6-2 or TRBV6-3 and TRBJ2-2; 13 bases agree with TRBD2. Trimming cost V 2 bases and J 1 base; bases outside gene matches: 4. This CDR3 region has 18 residues. Germline assignment: CDR1 MNHEY and CDR2 SVGEGT. The CDR3 region is CASSYPGLAGRNTGELFF. DNA for the CDR3: TGTGCCAGCAGTTACCCGGGACTAGCGGGAAGGAACACCGGGGAGCTGTTTTTT.

The chain links TRBV28 to TRBJ2-1, with 12 nucleotides matching TRBD2. The CDR3 has 15 residues. V lost 4 bases to trimming and J lost 8 bases; unmatched junction nucleotides: 6. The V gene's germline CDR1 is MDHEN and CDR2 SYDVKM. CDR3 amino acids: CASSSRLAGVYEQFF. The CDR3 DNA reads TGTGCCAGCAGTTCGCGACTAGCGGGGGTGTATGAGCAGTTCTTC.

J is TRBJ1-2 and V is TRBV28, with D tentatively TRBD1 (5 bases). The CDR3 is made up of 15 amino acids. Trimming stripped 6 bases from V and 7 bases from J, with 21 bases between. Germline V gene sequence: CDR1 MDHEN, CDR2 SYDVKM. The CDR3 nucleotides are TGTGCCAGCAGAAGCTCAGGGATGCCTAGGAGTGGCTACACCTTC. Translating gives CASRSSGMPRSGYTF.

This chain uses TRBV29-1 with TRBJ2-5; D is uncertain. Between the trimmed V and J ends, which lost 0 bases and 8 bases, there was a span of 4 bases. Germline-derived CDR1 and CDR2 are SQVTM and ANQGSEA. The CDR3 is 10 residues long. The CDR3 nucleotides are TGCAGCGTTGAAGATTCTACCCAGTACTTC. Amino acids: CSVEDSTQYF.

V usage is TRBV5-1 and J usage is TRBJ2-5, with TRBD2 matching over 9 bases. Germline CDR1 SGHRS, CDR2 YFSETQ. There are 15 residues in the CDR3. After removal of 2 bases from V and 1 base from J, the junction contained 3 bases not matched to a gene. This chain's CDR3 is CASSFGLASQETQYF. The DNA of the CDR3 is TGCGCCAGCAGCTTCGGACTAGCGAGCCAAGAGACCCAGTACTTC.